This T cell receptor (beta chain) was recovered during a study of Ad26.COV2.S vaccination and SARS-CoV-2 variants (TCRdb year 2021). The study in broad terms: Vaccine-arm donors came from COV1001, a multicentre, randomized, double-blind, placebo-controlled phase I-IIa trial of Ad26.COV2.S in healthy adults. Ad26.COV2.S was administered intramuscularly at 5 x 10^10 or 1 x 10^11 viral particles, either as a single shot or as two shots given 56 days apart. Sequencing of the TCRbeta repertoire served to evaluate the specificity and breadth of SARS-CoV-2-reactive T cell receptors following Ad26.COV2.S vaccination. A total of roughly 32 samples were included in the TCR-sequenced set, comprising approximately 20 Ad26.COV2.S vaccine recipients, 5 placebo recipients and 8 SARS-CoV-2 convalescent individuals. Trial participants were randomized into five groups of five: low-dose or high-dose Ad26.COV2.S given once or twice, or placebo on both occasions. Investigators remained blinded to trial group allocation during experiments and outcome assessment. Study-level results and caveats: Ad26.COV2.S recipients had higher spike-specific TCR breadth than placebo recipients (P = 0.0014). The study was not powered to compare responses between vaccine doses or regimens. Comparable non-spike TCR breadth was observed between vaccine and placebo recipients, consistent with only spike being contained in the vaccine. The authors noted that total T cell responses may have been underestimated by the TCR breadth and depth analyses. Substantial breadth of spike-specific CD8+ and CD4+ T cell responses was reported after vaccination.

Comment on this clone: It has no known antigen specificity. Base-call qualities are not available, and no considerably larger clone is one nucleotide away.

Germline trimming: 7 bases from V, 2 bases from J; junction bases outside gene matches: 14. Counted from cysteine to phenylalanine, this CDR3 has 17 amino acids. Only the CDR3 DNA is retained, 51 bases long and in frame from the first base. The germline V gene gives CDR1 as SQVTM and CDR2 as ANQGSEA. The meaning of the sample's treatment or condition label: roughly 20 received Ad26.COV2.S at low or high dose, single or two shots; roughly five received placebo; per-sample allocation not given. Repertoires of vaccine and placebo recipients were sequenced from samples collected on day 63 after the first injection. Cohort 1b enrolled 25 adults aged 18-55 years at a single site in Boston, USA, between 29 July and 7 August 2020. Ad26.COV2.S was a replication-incompetent adenovirus type 26 vector that expressed a prefusion-stabilized SARS-CoV-2 spike protein derived from the original Wuhan strain. The immunoSEQ Assay was used to sequence TCRbeta CDR3 regions. After extraction, genomic DNA underwent amplification by bias-controlled multiplex PCR, followed by high-throughput sequencing. As for the authors' bioinformatics: To quantify the absolute abundance of each unique TCRbeta CDR3 region, sequences were collapsed and filtered. Usable DNA was measured by amplifying reference genes present in all nucleated cells, and TCRbeta template counts were normalized to that usable DNA to estimate T cell fraction. Repertoire TCRs were annotated as SARS-CoV-2-specific when V gene, CDR3 amino acid sequence and J gene were exactly matched to a known reactive TCR set. The reference SARS-CoV-2 TCR set was obtained from MIRA and was filtered for enrichment in COVID-19-positive ImmuneCODE repertoires, whereby public or cross-reactive TCRs were removed. Based on the MIRA antigens, annotated TCRs were further analysed at the level of specific ORF or position within ORF. Depth was the summed frequency of annotated unique rearrangements, while breadth was defined as annotated unique rearrangements over total unique productive rearrangements. Two-sided Wilcoxon rank-sum tests were used to compare TCR breadth between groups. In TCRdb, the immuneACCESS table is reduced to in-frame sequences with V and J assigned. These tables do not hold every clone; where another copy was compared, an unresolved V gene accounts for under half, and the others remain unexplained. V, J and clone size were drawn from that table, and D and trimming were deduced from the DNA. Present in this sample are hundreds of thousands of clones, approximately 87% of which were seen just once. Less than 3.5% of the sample belongs to the ten largest clones.

The specimen was peripheral blood, collected in a trial of Ad26.COV2.S vaccine versus placebo. The clonotype originates from a person aged 18 to 59 who received the Ad26.COV2.S COVID-19 vaccine or a placebo. The chain couples TRBV29-1 to TRBJ2-1, and TRBD2 matches 10 of the central bases. The CDR3 reads CSATSGRAETTYNEQFF. The bases read TGCAGCGCAACGAGCGGGAGGGCCGAGACTACCTACAATGAGCAGTTCTTC.